This TCR beta chain emerged from a study of blood T cells in healthy people across ages. Sample-barcoded 5' priming and a J-beta primer mix drove a second PCR of about 7 to 12 cycles. In TCRdb, the 5' RACE reads were re-called with MiXCR into one record per CDR3 protein. The sample lists roughly 1,500,000 distinct CDR3 sequences; roughly a third were seen once. From germline, CDR1 is SGHAT and CDR2 FQNNGV. The CDR3 is 14 amino acids. Trimming cost V 5 bases and J 0 bases, with 10 bases left between them. In its sample, this clonotype was seen a few times. Material: blood. The gene calls are TRBV11-2 and TRBJ1-2; no definite D call. The receptor's source is a woman in her twenties or thirties in good health. DNA of the CDR3: TGTGCCAGCAGCCTCACGCTCACTAACTATGGCTACACCTTC. Its translation: CASSLTLTNYGYTF.